The TCR beta chain described here comes from a study of shared clonotypes between healthy human individuals. Concerning this clone itself: Its antigen is as yet unknown.

Findings and limits, study-wide: Apart from blood, nothing was sampled; tissue repertoires likely differ.

This table comes from immunoSEQ multiplex PCR, and its TCRdb copy is limited to in-frame clones, with some not included. The repertoire holds 2 million to 2.5 million clones, just over 90% seen once, with 0.39% in the top ten. V lost 3 bases and J lost 8; bases outside the gene matches: 7. Germline values: CDR1 SGHTA, CDR2 FQGTGA. The CDR3 extends over 14 amino acids. The V call is TRBV7-3, the J call TRBJ2-1; 7 bases map to TRBD2. Specimen: naive CD4+ T cells from PBMCs. Subset denoted: CD45RA+ positively selected. The sequence was obtained from a man between 18 and 29 years old in good health. Some clones in this sample may be carry-over from other donors' samples. As DNA, the CDR3 is TGTGCCAGCAGCTTCGCGGGGGTTTCCGATGAGCAGTTCTTC. This encodes CASSFAGVSDEQFF.